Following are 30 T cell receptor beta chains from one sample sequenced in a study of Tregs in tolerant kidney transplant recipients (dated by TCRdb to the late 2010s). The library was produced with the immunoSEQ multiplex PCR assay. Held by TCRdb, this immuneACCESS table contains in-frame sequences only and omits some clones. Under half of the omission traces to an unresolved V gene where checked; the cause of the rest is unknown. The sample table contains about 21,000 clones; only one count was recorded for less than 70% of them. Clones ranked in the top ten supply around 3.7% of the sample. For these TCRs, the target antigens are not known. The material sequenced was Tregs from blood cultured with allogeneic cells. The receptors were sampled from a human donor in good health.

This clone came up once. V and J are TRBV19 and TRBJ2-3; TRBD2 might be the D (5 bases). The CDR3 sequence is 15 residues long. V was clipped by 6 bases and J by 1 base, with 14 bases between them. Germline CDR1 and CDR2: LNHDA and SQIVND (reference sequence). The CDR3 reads CASSLGAIRTDTQYF. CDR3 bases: TGTGCCAGTAGCTTGGGAGCGATTCGCACAGATACGCAGTATTTT.

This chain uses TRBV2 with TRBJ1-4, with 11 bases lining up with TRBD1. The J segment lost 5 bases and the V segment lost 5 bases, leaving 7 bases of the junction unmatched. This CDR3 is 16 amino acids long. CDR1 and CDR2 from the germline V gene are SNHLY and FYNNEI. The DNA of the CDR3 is TGTGCCAGCAGTCCCGGGACAGGGGGACGGAATGAAAAACTGTTTTTT. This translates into CASSPGTGGRNEKLFF.

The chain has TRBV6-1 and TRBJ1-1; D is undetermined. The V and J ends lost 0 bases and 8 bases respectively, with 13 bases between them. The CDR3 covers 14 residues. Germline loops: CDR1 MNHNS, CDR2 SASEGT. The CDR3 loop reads CASSEALTPSEAFF. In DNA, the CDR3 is TGTGCCAGCAGTGAAGCGCTGACACCTTCAGAAGCTTTCTTT.

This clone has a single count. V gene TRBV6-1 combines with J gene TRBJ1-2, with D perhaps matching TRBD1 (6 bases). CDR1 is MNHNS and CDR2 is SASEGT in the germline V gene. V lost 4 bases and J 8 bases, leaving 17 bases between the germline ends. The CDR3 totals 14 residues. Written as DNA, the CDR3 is TGTGCCAGCAGTGGTCGGACAGCGATAGGAGGCTACACCTTC. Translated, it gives CASSGRTAIGGYTF.

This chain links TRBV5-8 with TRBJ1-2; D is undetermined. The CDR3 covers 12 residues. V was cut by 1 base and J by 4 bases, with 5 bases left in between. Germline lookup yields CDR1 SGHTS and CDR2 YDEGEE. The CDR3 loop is CASSLTSYGYTF. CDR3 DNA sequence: TGTGCCAGCAGCTTGACAAGCTATGGCTACACCTTC.

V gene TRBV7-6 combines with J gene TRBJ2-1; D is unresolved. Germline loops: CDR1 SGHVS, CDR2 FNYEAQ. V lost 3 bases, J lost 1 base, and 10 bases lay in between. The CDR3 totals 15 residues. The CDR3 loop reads CASSFSHGSYNEQFF. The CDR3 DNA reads TGTGCCAGCAGCTTCAGCCATGGATCCTACAATGAGCAGTTCTTC. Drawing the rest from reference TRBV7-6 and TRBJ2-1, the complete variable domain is GAGVSQSPRYKVTKRGQDVALRCDPISGHVSLYWYRQALGQGPEFLTYFNYEAQQDKSGLPNDRFSAERPEGSISTLTIQRTEQRDSAMYRCASSFSHGSYNEQFFGPGTRLTVL.

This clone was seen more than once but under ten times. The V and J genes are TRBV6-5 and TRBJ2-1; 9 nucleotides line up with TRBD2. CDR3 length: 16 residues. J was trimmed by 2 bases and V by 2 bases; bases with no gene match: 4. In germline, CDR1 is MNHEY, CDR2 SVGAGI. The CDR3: CASSYRLADAYNEQFF. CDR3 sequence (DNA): TGTGCCAGCAGTTACAGACTAGCGGACGCCTACAATGAGCAGTTCTTC.

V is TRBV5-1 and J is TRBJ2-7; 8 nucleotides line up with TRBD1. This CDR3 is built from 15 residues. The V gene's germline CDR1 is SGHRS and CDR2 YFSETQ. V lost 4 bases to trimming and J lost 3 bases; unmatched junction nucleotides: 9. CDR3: CASSQPTGVIYEQYF. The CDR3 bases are TGCGCCAGCAGCCAGCCGACAGGGGTGATCTACGAGCAGTACTTC.

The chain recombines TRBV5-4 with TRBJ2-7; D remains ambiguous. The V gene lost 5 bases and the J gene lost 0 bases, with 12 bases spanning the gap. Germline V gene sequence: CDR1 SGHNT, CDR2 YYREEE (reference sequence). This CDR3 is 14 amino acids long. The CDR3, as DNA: TGTGCCAGCAGTTTAGACATGTTCTCCTACGAGCAGTACTTC. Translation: CASSLDMFSYEQYF. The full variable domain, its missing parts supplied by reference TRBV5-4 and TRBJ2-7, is ETGVTQSPTHLIKTRGQQVTLRCSSQSGHNTVSWYQQALGQGPQFIFQYYREEENGRGNFPPRFSGLQFPNYSSELNVNALELDDSALYLCASSLDMFSYEQYFGPGTRLTVT.

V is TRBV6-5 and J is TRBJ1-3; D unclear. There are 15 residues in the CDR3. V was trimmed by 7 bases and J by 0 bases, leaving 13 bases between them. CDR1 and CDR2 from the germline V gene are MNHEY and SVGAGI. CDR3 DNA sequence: TGTGCCAGCATAACACACCGCCTCTCTGGAAACACCATATATTTT. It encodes CASITHRLSGNTIYF.

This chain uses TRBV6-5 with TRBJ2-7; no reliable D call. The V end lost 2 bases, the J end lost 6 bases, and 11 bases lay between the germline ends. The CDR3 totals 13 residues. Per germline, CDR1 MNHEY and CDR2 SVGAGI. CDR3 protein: CASSYVFGSEQYF. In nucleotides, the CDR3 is TGTGCCAGCAGTTACGTTTTCGGGTCCGAGCAGTACTTC.

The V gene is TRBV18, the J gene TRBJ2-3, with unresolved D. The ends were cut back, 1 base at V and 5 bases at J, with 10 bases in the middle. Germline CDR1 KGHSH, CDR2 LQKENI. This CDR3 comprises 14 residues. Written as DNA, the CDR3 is TGTGCCAGCTCACCACGCCTCAGGAAAGATACGCAGTATTTT. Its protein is CASSPRLRKDTQYF.

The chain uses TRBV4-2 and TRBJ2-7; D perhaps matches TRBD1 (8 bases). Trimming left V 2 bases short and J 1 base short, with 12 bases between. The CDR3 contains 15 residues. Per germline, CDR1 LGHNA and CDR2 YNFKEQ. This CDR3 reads CASSQTGGGSYEQYV. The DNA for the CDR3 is TGTGCCAGCAGCCAAACAGGGGGGGGTTCCTACGAGCAGTACGTC.

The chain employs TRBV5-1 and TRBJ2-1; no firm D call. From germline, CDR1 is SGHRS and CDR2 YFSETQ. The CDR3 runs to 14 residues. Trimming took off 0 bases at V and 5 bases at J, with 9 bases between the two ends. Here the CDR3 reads CASSLGGPNNEQFF. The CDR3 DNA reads TGCGCCAGCAGCTTGGGCGGACCGAACAATGAGCAGTTCTTC.

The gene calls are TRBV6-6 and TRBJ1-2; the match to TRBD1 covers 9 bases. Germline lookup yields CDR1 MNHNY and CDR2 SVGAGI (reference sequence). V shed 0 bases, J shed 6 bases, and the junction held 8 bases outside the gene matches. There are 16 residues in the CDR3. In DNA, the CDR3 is TGTGCCAGCAGTTACTCGGGACAGGGAGGAGTGGATGGCTACACCTTC. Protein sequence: CASSYSGQGGVDGYTF.

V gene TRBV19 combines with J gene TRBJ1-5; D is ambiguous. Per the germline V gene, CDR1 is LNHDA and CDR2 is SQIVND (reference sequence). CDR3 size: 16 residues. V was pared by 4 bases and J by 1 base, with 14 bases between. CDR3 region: CASSTRQSWSNQPQHF. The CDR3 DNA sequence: TGTGCCAGTAGTACGCGACAAAGCTGGAGCAATCAGCCCCAGCATTTT.

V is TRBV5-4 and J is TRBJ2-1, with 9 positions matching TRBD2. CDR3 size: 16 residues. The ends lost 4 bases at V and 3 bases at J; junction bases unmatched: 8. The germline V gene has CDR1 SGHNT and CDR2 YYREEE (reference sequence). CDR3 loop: CASSLYLTSGYNEQFF. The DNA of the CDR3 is TGTGCCAGCAGCCTTTACCTGACTAGCGGCTACAATGAGCAGTTCTTC. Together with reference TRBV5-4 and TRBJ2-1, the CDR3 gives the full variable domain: ETGVTQSPTHLIKTRGQQVTLRCSSQSGHNTVSWYQQALGQGPQFIFQYYREEENGRGNFPPRFSGLQFPNYSSELNVNALELDDSALYLCASSLYLTSGYNEQFFGPGTRLTVL.

The DNA of the CDR3 is TGTGCCAGCAGTTACACGGCGTGGGCCTCAGGGGAAGGCTACACCTTC. This encodes CASSYTAWASGEGYTF. The V and J genes are TRBV6-5 and TRBJ1-2; D perhaps matches TRBD1 (6 bases). CDR1 is MNHEY, CDR2 SVGAGI, per germline. The germline V and J ends were trimmed by 2 bases and 8 bases, with 21 bases remaining between them. This CDR3 comprises 16 residues.

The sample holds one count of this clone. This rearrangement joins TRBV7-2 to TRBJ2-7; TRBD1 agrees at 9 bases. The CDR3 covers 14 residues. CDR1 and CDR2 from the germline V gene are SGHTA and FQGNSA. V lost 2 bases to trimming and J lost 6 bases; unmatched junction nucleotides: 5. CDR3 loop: CASSLWDRDPEQYF. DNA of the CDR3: TGTGCCAGCAGCTTATGGGACAGGGATCCCGAGCAGTACTTC. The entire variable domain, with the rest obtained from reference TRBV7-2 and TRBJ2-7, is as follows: GAGVSQSPSNKVTEKGKDVELRCDPISGHTALYWYRQSLGQGLEFLIYFQGNSAPDKSGLPSDRFSAERTGGSVSTLTIQRTQQEDSAVYLCASSLWDRDPEQYFGPGTRLTVT.

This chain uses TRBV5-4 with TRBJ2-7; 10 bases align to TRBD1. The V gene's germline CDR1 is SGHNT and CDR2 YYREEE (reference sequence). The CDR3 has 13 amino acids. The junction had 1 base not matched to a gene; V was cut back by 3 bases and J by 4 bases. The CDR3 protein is CASSWGQGYEQYF. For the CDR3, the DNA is TGTGCCAGCAGCTGGGGACAGGGGTACGAGCAGTACTTC.

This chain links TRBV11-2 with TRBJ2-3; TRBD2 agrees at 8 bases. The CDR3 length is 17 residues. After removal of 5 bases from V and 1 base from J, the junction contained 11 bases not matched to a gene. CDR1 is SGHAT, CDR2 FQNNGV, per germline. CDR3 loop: CASSKTGGPFGTDTQYF. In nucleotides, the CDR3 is TGTGCCAGCAGCAAAACGGGGGGGCCGTTTGGCACAGATACGCAGTATTTT.

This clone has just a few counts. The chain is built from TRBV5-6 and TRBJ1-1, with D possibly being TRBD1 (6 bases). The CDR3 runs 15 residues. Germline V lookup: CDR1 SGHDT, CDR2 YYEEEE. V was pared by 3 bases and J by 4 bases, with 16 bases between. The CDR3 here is CASSWVDSRGTEAFF. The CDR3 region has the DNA TGTGCCAGCAGCTGGGTGGACAGCCGGGGCACTGAAGCTTTCTTT.

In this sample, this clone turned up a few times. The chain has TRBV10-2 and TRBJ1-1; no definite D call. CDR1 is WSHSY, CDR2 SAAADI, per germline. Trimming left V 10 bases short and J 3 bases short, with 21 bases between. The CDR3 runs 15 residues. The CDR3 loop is CAIRTPSGEDTEAFF. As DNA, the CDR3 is TGCGCCATCAGAACTCCGTCCGGTGAGGACACTGAAGCTTTCTTT.

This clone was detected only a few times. The CDR3 DNA is TGTGCCAGCTCACCAGCTGGGACAGGGGGAATTTATGGCTACACCTTC. Translation gives CASSPAGTGGIYGYTF. The chain uses TRBV18 and TRBJ1-2; TRBD1 aligns across 11 bases. Losses at the gene ends were 2 bases for V and 5 bases for J; bases not matched to a gene: 7. CDR1 and CDR2 from the germline V gene are KGHSH and LQKENI. The CDR3 is 16 amino acids.

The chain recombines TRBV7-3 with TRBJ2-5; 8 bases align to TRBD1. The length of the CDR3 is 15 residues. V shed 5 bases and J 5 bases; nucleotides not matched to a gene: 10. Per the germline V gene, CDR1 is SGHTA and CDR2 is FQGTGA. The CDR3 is CASSLGQGVVETQYF. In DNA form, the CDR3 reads TGTGCCAGCAGCCTTGGACAGGGAGTTGTGGAGACCCAGTACTTC.

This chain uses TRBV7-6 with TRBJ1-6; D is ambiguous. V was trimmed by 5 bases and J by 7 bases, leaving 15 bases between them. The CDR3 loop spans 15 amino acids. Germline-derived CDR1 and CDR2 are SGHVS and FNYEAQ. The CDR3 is CASSSHRGSNSPLHF. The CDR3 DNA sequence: TGTGCCAGCAGCAGCCATCGGGGATCCAATTCACCCCTCCACTTT.

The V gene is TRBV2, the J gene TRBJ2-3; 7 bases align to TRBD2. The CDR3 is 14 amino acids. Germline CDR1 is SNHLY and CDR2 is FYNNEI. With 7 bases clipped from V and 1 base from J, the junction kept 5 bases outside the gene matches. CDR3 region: CASILGGGTDTQYF. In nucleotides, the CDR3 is TGTGCCAGCATCCTGGGGGGGGGCACAGATACGCAGTATTTT. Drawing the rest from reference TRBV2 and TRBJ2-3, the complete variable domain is EPEVTQTPSHQVTQMGQEVILRCVPISNHLYFYWYRQILGQKVEFLVSFYNNEISEKSEIFDDQFSVERPDGSNFTLKIRSTKLEDSAMYFCASILGGGTDTQYFGPGTRLTVL.

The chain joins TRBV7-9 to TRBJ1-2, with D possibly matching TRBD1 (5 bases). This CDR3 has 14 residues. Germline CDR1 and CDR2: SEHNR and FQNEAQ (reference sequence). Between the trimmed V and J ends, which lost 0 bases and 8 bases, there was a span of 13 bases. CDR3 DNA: TGTGCCAGCAGCTTAGCATTGACAGTCGAGGGCTACACCTTC. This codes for CASSLALTVEGYTF.

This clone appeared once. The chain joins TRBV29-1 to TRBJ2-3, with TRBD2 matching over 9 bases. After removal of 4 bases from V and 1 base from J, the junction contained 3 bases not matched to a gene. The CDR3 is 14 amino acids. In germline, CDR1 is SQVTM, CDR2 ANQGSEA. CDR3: CSVVAGVGTDTQYF. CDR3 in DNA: TGCAGCGTTGTAGCGGGAGTGGGCACAGATACGCAGTATTTT.

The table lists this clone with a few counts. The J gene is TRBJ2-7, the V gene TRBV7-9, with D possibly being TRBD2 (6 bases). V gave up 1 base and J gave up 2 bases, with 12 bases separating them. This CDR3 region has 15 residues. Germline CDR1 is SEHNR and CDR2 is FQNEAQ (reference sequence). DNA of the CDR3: TGTGCCAGCAGCTTAGAGGGGACTCTCCCCTACGAGCAGTACTTC. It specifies CASSLEGTLPYEQYF.